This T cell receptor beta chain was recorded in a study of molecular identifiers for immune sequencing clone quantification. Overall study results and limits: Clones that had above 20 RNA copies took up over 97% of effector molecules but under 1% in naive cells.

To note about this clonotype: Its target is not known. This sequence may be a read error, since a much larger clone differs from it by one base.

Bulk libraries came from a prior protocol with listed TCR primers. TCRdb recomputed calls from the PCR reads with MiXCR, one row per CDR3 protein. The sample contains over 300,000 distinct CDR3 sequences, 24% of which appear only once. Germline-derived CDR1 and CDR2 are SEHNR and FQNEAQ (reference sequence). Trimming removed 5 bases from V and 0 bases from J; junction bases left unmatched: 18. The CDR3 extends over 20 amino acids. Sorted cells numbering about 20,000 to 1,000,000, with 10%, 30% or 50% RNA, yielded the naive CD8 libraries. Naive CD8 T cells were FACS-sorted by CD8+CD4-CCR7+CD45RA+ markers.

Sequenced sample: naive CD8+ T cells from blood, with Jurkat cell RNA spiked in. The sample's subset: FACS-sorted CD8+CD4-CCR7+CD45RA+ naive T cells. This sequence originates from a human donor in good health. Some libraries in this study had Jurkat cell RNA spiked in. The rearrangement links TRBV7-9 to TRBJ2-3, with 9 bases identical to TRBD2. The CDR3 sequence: CASSPARGEPSGKSTDTQYF. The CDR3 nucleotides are TGTGCCAGCAGCCCCGCTCGGGGGGAGCCTAGCGGGAAGAGCACAGATACGCAGTATTTT.